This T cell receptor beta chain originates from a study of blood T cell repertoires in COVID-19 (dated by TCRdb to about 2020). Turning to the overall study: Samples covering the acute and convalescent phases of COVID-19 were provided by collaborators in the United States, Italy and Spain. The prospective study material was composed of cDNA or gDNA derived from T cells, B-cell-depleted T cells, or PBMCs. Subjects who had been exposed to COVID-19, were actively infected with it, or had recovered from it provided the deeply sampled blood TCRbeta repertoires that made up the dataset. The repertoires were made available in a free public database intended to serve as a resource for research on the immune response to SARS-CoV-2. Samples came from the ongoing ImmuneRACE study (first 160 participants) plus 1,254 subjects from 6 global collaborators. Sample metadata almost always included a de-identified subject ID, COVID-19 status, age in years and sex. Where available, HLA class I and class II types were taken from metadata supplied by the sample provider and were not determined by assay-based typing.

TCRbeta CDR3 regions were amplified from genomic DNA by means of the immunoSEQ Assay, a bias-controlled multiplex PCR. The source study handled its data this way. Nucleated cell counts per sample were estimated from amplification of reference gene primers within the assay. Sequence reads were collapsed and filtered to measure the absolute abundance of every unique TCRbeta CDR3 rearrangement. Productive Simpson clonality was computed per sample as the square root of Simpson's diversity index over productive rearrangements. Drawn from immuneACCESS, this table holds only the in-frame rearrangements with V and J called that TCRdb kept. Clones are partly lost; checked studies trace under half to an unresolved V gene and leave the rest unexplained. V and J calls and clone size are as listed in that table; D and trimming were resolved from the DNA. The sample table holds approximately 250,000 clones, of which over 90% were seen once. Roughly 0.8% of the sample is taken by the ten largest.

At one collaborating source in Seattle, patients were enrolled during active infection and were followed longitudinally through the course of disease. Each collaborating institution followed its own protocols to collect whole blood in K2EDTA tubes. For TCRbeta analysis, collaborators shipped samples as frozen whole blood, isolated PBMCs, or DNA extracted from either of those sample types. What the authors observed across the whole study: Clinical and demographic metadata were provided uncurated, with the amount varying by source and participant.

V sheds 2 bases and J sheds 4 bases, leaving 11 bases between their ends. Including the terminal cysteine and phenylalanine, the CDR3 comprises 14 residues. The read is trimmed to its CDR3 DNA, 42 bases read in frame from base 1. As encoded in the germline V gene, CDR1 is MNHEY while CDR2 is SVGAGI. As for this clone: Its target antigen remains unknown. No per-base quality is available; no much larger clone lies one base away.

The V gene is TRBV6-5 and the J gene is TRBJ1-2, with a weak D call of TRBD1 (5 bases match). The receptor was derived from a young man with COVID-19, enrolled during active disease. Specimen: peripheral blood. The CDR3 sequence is CASSYGAGPYGYTF. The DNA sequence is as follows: TGTGCCAGCAGTTACGGGGCAGGACCCTATGGCTACACCTTC.